The sequence of this T cell receptor beta chain was determined in a study of blood T cell repertoires in COVID-19. About the research overall: The origin of the acute and convalescent COVID-19 samples was the United States, Italy and Spain. The cDNA or gDNA used as material had been derived from T cells, B-cell-depleted T cells, or PBMCs.

Per the authors' pipeline: Researchers report that nucleated cell counts were estimated from reference gene primer amplification. Measured with immunoSEQ multiplex PCR; TCRdb has only the in-frame clones, and not every one. V and J calls plus clone size are reproduced from that table; the DNA served to infer D and trimming. The repertoire consists of about 150,000 clones, with roughly 80% occurring once and the leading ten covering around 32%. The CDR3 length is 15 residues. CDR1 and CDR2 (germline): LNHDA, SQIVND (reference sequence). V shed 7 bases and J 1 base; nucleotides not matched to a gene: 4.

This TCR was recovered from a woman in her fifties or sixties with acute or convalescent COVID-19. The chain is built from TRBV19 and TRBJ2-2; 9 bases agree with TRBD1. Material for sequencing was peripheral blood. The CDR3 protein is CASIGTGRNTGELFF. In DNA, the CDR3 is TGTGCCAGTATCGGGACAGGGCGGAACACCGGGGAGCTGTTTTTT.